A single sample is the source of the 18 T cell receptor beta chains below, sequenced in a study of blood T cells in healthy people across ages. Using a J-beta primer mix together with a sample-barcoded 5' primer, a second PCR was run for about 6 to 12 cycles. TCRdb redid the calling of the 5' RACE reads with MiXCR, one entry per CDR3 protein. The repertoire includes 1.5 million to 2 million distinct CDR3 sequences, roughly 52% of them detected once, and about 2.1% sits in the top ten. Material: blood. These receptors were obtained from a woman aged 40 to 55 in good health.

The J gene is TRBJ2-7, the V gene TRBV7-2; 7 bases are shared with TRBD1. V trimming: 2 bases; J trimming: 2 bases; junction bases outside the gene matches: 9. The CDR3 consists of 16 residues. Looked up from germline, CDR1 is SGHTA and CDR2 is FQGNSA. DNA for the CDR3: TGTGCCAGCAGCTTATATTTGAGAGGGGGCCCCTACGAGCAGTACTTC. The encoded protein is CASSLYLRGGPYEQYF.

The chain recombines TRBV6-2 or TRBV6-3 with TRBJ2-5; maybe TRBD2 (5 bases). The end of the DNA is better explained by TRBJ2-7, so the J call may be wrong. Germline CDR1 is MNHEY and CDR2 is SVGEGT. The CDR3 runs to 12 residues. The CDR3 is CASTQAGGEQYF. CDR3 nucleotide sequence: TGTGCCAGCACCCAGGCGGGTGGCGAGCAGTACTTC.

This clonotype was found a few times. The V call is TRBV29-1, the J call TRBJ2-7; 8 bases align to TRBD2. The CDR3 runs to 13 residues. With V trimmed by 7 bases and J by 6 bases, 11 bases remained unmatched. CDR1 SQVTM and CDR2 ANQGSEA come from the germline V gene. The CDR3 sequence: CSARRGGRGEQYF. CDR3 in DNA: TGCAGCGCTCGACGGGGGGGAAGAGGCGAGCAGTACTTC.

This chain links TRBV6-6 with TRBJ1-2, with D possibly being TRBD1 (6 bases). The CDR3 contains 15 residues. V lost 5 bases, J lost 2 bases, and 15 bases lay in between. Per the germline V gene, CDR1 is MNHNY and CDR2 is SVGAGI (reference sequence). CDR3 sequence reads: CASSATGSPNYGYTF. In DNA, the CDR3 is TGTGCCAGCAGTGCAACAGGGTCTCCAAACTATGGCTACACCTTC.

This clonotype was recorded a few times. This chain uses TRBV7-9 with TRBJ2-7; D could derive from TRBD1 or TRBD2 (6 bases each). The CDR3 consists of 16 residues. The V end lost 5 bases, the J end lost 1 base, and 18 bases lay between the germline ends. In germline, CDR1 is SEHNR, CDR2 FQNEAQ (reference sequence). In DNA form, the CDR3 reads TGTGCCAGCAGCCCTGGTGTAGGAGGGGGGTCCTACGAGCAGTACTTC. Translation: CASSPGVGGGSYEQYF.

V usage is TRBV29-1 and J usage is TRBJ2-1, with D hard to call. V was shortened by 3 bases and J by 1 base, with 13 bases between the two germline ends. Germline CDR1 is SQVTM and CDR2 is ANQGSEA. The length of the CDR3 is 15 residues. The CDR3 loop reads CSVEVPGNSYNEQFF. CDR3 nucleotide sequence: TGCAGCGTTGAGGTTCCAGGTAATTCCTACAATGAGCAGTTCTTC.

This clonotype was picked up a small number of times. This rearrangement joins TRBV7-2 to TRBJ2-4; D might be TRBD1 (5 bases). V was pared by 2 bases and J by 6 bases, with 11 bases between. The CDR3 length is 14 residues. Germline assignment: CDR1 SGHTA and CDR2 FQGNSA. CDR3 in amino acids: CASSLKGVINIQYF. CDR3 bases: TGTGCCAGCAGCTTAAAAGGGGTTATAAACATTCAGTACTTC.

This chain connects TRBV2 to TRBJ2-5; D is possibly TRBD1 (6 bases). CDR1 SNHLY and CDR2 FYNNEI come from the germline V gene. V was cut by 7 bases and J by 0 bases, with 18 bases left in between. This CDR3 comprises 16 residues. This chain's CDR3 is CASMWLDRSYQETQYF. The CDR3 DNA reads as TGTGCCAGCATGTGGCTAGACAGGAGCTACCAAGAGACCCAGTACTTC.

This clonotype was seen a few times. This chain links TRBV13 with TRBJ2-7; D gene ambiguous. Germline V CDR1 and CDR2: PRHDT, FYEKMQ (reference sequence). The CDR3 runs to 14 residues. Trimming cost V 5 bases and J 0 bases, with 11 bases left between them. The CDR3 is CASSPPSRSYEQYF. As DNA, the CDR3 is TGTGCCAGCAGCCCTCCTTCACGCTCCTACGAGCAGTACTTC.

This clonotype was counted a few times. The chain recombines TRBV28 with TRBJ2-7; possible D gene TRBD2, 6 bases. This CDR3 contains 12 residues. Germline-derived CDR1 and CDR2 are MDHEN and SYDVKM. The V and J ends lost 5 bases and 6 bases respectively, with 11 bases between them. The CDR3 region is CASSMGGAEQYF. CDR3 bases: TGTGCCAGCAGTATGGGAGGCGCCGAGCAGTACTTC.

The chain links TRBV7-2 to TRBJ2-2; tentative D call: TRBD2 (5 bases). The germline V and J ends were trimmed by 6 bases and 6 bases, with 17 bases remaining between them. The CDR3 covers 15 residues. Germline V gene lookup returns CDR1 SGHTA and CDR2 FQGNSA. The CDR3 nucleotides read TGTGCCAGCAGACTTACGGGGTTGGCGGCCGGGGAGCTGTTTTTT. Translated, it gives CASRLTGLAAGELFF.

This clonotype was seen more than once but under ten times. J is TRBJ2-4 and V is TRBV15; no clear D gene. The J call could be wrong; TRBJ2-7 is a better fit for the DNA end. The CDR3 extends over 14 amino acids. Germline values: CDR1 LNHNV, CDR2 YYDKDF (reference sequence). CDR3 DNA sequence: TGTGCCACCAGCAGAGATCGGCTGGCCTACGAGCAGTACTTC. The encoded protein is CATSRDRLAYEQYF.

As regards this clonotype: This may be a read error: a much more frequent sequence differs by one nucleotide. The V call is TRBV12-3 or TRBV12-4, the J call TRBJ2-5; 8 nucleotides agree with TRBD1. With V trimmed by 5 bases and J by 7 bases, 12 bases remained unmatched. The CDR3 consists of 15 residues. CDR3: CASSPATDREWTQYF. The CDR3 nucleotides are TGTGCCAGCAGTCCCGCAACGGACAGGGAATGGACCCAGTACTTC.

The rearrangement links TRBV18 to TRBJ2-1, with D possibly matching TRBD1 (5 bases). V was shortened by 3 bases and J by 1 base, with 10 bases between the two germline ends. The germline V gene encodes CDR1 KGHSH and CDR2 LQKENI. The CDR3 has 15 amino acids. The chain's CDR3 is CASSPSQESYNEQFF. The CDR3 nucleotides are TGTGCCAGCTCACCGTCACAGGAATCCTACAATGAGCAGTTCTTC.

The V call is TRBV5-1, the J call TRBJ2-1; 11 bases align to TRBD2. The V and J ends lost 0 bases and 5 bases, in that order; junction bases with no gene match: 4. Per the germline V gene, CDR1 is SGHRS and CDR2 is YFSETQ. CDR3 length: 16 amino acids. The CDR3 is CASSLELAGVNNEQFF. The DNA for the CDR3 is TGCGCCAGCAGCTTGGAACTAGCGGGGGTGAACAATGAGCAGTTCTTC.

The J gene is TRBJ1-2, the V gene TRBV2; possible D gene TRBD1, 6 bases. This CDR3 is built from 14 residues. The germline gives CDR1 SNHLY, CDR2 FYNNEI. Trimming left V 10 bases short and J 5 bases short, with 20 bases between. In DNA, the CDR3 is TGTGCCACGCGTAGGGGGGCAGATCAATATGGCTACACCTTC. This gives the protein CATRRGADQYGYTF.

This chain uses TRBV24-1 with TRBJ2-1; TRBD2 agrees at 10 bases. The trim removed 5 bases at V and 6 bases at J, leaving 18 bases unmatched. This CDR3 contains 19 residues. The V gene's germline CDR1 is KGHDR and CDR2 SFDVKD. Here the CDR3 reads CATSGSGLAVNWQRNEQFF. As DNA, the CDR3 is TGTGCCACCAGTGGCTCAGGACTAGCGGTGAATTGGCAGCGCAATGAGCAGTTCTTC.

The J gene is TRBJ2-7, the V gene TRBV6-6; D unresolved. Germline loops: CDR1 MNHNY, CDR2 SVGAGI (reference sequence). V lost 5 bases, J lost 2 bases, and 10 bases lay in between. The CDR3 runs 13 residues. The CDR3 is CASSKDGAYEQYF. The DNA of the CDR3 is TGTGCCAGCAGTAAGGACGGCGCCTACGAGCAGTACTTC.